The table lists the clone carrying this T cell receptor (beta chain) with a few counts. Its antigen remains unidentified. At one of its ends the junction is not consistent with the germline gene, which may arise from a read error. This specimen comes from a study of T cells in Graves' hyperthyroidism and ophthalmopathy. Study-level background: Specimen type is peripheral blood, collected at initial diagnosis prior to any treatment.

TCR beta CDR3 regions were amplified from RNA. TCR CDR3 regions were first amplified by RT-PCR with HTBI primers. TCRdb re-called the multiplex PCR reads through MiXCR, storing one row per CDR3 protein. Of a few hundred thousand distinct CDR3 sequences in the sample, approximately 15% were seen once. The CDR3 runs to 13 residues. From germline, CDR1 is MNHNS and CDR2 SASEGT. Study-level points and caveats: Ophthalmopathy got predicted by the model a median 6.5 months before its onset.

Exclusions: uncontrolled infection, other autoimmune disease, pregnancy, lactation. The source of the PBMCs was over 8.5 ml of fresh peripheral blood. V usage is TRBV6-1 and J usage is TRBJ2-1; 8 positions match TRBD2. The source material was blood. The clonotype was recovered from a middle-aged woman with Graves' ophthalmopathy. The CDR3 sequence is CASRSGSREEQCF. The CDR3 coding sequence is TGTGCCAGCAGAAGCGGGAGCCGGGAAGAGCAGTGCTTC.